This T cell receptor beta chain is drawn from a study of T cell repertoires in cytomegalovirus infection. In the study overall: Public TCR beta signatures marked donors with CMV infection and the matching HLA.

TCRdb processed the reads anew with MiXCR; each CDR3 protein has one entry. The sample yields under 350,000 distinct CDR3 sequences, approximately 8.9% seen once. This clonotype was recorded many times. The CDR3 runs to 15 residues. V gave up 5 bases and J gave up 2 bases, with 13 bases separating them. CDR1 is MNHNS and CDR2 is SASEGT in the germline V gene. The sequenced sample consisted of PBMCs. This TCR was sampled from a human donor in good health (CMV status not recorded). Some clones in this sample may be carry-over from other donors' samples. This sequence joins TRBV6-1 and TRBJ1-5; maybe TRBD1 (5 bases). The CDR3 is CASSLSGAGNQPQHF. In DNA form, the CDR3 reads TGTGCCAGCAGTTTAAGCGGGGCCGGCAATCAGCCCCAGCATTTT.